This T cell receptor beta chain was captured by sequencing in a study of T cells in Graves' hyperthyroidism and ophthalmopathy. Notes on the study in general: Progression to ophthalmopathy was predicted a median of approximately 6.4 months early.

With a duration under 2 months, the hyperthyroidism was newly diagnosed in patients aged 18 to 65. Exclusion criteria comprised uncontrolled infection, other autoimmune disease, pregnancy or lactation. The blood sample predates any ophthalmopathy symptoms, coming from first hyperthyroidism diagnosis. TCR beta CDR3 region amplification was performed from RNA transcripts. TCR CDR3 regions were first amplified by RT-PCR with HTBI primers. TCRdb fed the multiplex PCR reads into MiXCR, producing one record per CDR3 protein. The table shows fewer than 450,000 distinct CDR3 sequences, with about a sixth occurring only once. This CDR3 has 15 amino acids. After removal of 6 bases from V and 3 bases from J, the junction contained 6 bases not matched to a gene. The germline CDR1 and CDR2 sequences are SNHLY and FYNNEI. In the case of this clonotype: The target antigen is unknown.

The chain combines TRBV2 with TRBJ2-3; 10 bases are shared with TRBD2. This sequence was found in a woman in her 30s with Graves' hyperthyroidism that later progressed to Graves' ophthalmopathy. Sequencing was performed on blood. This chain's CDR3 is CASSALLAGTDTQYF. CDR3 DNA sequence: TGTGCCAGCAGCGCCCTACTAGCGGGAACAGATACGCAGTATTTT. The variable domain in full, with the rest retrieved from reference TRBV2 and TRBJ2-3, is EPEVTQTPSHQVTQMGQEVILRCVPISNHLYFYWYRQILGQKVEFLVSFYNNEISEKSEIFDDQFSVERPDGSNFTLKIRSTKLEDSAMYFCASSALLAGTDTQYFGPGTRLTVL.